Sequencing of this T cell receptor beta chain was carried out in a study of blood T cell repertoires in COVID-19. Study details: The analysed material was cDNA or gDNA that came from T cells, B-cell-depleted T cells, or PBMCs.

This clone was observed a few times. Only in-frame clones appear in the TCRdb table, and some are missing; sequencing was by immunoSEQ multiplex PCR. The sample records around 150,000 clones, 70% to 85% being singletons. This CDR3 has 14 residues. Trimming removed 0 bases from V and 6 bases from J, with 13 bases in between. Germline assignment: CDR1 SGHRS and CDR2 YFSETQ. Sample: peripheral blood. V gene TRBV5-1 combines with J gene TRBJ2-7; possible D gene TRBD2, 6 bases. This sequence was found in a woman older than 75 with acute or convalescent COVID-19. The CDR3 DNA is TGCGCCAGCAGCTTGGGACCGGGAGCTCTCGAGCAGTACTTC. This sequence encodes CASSLGPGALEQYF.